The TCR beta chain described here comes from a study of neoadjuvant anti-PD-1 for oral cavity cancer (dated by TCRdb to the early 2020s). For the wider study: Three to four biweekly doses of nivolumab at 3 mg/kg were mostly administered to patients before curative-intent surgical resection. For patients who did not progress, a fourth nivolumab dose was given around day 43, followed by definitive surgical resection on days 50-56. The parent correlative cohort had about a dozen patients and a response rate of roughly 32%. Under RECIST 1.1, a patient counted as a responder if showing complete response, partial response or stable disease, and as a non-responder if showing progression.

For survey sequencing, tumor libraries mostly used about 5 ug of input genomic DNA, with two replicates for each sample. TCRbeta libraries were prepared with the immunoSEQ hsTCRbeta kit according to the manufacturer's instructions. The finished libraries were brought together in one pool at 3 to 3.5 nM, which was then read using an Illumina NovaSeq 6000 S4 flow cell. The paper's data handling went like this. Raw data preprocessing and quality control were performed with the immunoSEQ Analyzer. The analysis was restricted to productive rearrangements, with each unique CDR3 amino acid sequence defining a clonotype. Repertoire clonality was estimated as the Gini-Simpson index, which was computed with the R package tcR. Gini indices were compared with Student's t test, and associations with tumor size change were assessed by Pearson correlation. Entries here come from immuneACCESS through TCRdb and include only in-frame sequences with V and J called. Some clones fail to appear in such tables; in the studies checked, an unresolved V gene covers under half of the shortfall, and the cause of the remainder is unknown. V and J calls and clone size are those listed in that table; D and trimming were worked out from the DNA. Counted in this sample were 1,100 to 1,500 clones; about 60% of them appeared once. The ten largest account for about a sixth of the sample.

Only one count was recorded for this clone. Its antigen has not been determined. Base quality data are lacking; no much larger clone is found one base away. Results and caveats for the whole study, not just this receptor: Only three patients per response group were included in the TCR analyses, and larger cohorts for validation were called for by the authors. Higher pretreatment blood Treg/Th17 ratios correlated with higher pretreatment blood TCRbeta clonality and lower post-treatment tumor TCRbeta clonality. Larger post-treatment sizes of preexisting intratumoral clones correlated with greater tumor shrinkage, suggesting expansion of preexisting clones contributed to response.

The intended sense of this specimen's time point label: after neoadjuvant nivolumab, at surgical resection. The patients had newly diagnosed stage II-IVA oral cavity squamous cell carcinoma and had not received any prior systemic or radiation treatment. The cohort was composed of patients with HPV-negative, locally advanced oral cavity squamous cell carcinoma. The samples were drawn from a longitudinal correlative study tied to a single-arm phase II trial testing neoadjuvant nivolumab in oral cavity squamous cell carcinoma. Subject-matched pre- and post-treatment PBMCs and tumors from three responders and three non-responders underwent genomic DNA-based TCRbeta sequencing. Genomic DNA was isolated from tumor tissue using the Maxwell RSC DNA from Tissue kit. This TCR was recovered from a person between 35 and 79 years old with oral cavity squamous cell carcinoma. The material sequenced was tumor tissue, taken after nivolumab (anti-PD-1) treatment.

This receptor has the CDR3 CASSPPPSGTQFF. The nucleotide sequence is given as TGTGCCAGCAGTCCCCCGCCGTCGGGTACGCAGTTCTTC. This sequence uses TRBV6-5 and TRBJ2-1, with the D segment identity uncertain. CDR1 MNHEY and CDR2 SVGAGI are derived from the germline V gene. V is reduced by 5 bases and J by 12 bases, leaving a spacing of 17 bases between them. The CDR3 numbers 13 residues from cysteine through phenylalanine. Only the CDR3 DNA stays, 39 bases, in frame from base 1.